This T cell receptor beta chain comes out of a study of metastatic and nonmetastatic thyroid tumors. Across the whole study: Malignant and benign thyroid patients had repertoires compared in peripheral blood and tumor or nodule tissue.

As handled by the study authors: Building a distant-metastasis classifier for papillary thyroid cancer drew on CDR3 differences across clinicopathological groups. TCRdb ran MiXCR on the PCR reads. TCRdb, not the original authors, processed these V and J calls. The table lists about 19,000 clones, roughly 27% of them singletons. This clone was detected only a few times. Its target is unknown. Study-wide findings and caveats: It was reported that TCR beta diversity was significantly higher in malignant thyroid tumors than benign nodules, in blood and tumor.

Trimming removed 5 bases from V and 8 bases from J, with 18 bases in between. The CDR3 is made up of 14 amino acids. Germline V lookup: CDR1 MDHEN, CDR2 SYDVKM. All patients were treatment-naive before thyroid surgery. Sample: blood. The clonotype comes from a male donor with papillary thyroid cancer or a benign thyroid nodule (not recorded which). Some clones in this sample may be carry-over from other donors' samples. V is TRBV28 and J is TRBJ1-2; D remains unclear. The CDR3 here is CASSILPGTKGYTF. CDR3 bases: TGTGCCAGCAGTATACTACCGGGAACCAAAGGCTACACCTTC.